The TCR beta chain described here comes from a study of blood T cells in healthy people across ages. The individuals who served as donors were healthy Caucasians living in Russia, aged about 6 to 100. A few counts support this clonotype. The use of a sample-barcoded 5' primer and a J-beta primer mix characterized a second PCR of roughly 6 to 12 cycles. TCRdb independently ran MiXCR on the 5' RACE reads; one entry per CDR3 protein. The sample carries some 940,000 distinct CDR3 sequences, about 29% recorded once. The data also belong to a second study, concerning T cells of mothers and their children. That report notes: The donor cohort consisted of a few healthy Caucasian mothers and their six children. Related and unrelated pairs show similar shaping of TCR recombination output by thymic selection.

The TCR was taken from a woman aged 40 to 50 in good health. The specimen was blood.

The CDR3 is CASSQVGFLYGYTF. In DNA, the CDR3 is TGCGCCAGCAGCCAAGTAGGGTTCTTATATGGCTACACCTTC. The chain carries TRBV4-1 and TRBJ1-2; D is unclear. Trimming removed 1 base at V and 5 bases at J, with 11 bases between. CDR3 length: 14 residues. Per germline, CDR1 MGHRA and CDR2 YSYEKL.